This is a list of T cell receptor beta chains from one sample in a study of beta chain features in type 1 diabetes. Produced via immunoSEQ multiplex PCR; TCRdb's table is partial and in-frame only. The sample includes over 650,000 clones, 11% to 15% of them seen just once. Sample: naive CD4+ T cells from blood. These receptors all come from a man aged 18 to 30 with type 1 diabetes. Each CDR3 is given with its conserved first and last residue. D genes are given only for firm matches. Clone size, where shown, is once, few, many, or a class for clones that have expanded.

>.|TRBV19|TRBJ1-2|.
TGTGCCAGTAAAAGGGAGGGGACCGGCTATGGCTACACCTTC
CASKREGTGYGYTF
>.|TRBV28|TRBJ2-3|few
TGTGCCAGCAGACGTCGGGGGACTTCTAGCACAGATACGCAGTATTTT
CASRRRGTSSTDTQYF
>TRBD2|TRBV28|TRBJ2-3|.
TGTGCCAGCAGCCACGGACTAGCGGGGGGGCAAGATACGCAGTATTTT
CASSHGLAGGQDTQYF
>.|TRBV5-6|TRBJ2-5|.
TGTGCCAGCAGCTTGGCCACAGCAGGGGAAGAGACCCAGTACTTC
CASSLATAGEETQYF
>.|TRBV7-2|TRBJ1-2|few
TGTGCCAGCAGCTCCTCAAACACTCCAGCTAACTATGGCTACACCTTC
CASSSSNTPANYGYTF
>TRBD2|TRBV5-4|TRBJ2-5|.
TGTGCCAGCAGCCGTGGGACTAGCGGTACGGAGACCCAGTACTTC
CASSRGTSGTETQYF
>.|TRBV7-9|TRBJ1-5|.
TGTGCCAGCAGCTTTGGAATGAATCAGCCCCAGCATTTT
CASSFGMNQPQHF
>.|TRBV12-5|TRBJ2-1|.
TGTGCTAGTGGTGCAGCCCCACCCTACAATGAGCAGTTCTTC
CASGAAPPYNEQFF
>.|TRBV15|TRBJ1-1|few
TGTGCCACCAGCAGAGTTGAGGTAGGAACTGAAGCTTTCTTT
CATSRVEVGTEAFF
>TRBD1|TRBV5-1|TRBJ2-3|few
TGCGCCAGCAGCGGACAGGGGGCGAGCACAGATACGCAGTATTTT
CASSGQGASTDTQYF
>.|TRBV9|TRBJ1-1|few
TGTGCCAGCAGCCCCACAGGGTTAAACACTGAAGCTTTCTTT
CASSPTGLNTEAFF
>.|TRBV19|TRBJ1-2|.
TGTGCCAGTAGTATTCCAGGTTTGAAGGATGGCTACACCTTC
CASSIPGLKDGYTF
>.|TRBV5-1|TRBJ2-1|.
TGCGCCAGCAGCTTGGCCCAGGCCTCCTACAATGAGCAGTTCTTC
CASSLAQASYNEQFF
>TRBD1|TRBV5-1|TRBJ1-2|.
TGCGCCAGCAGATCAATGGACAGGGATCATGGCTACACCTTC
CASRSMDRDHGYTF
>.|TRBV9|TRBJ1-2|.
TGTGCCAGCAGCGTAGCACAAGTGGACTATGGCTACACCTTC
CASSVAQVDYGYTF
>TRBD1|TRBV7-2|TRBJ1-2|few
TGTGCCAGCAGCTTTCATGGACAGGACTATGGCTACACCTTC
CASSFHGQDYGYTF
>.|TRBV28|TRBJ1-2|few
TGTGCCAGCAGTTTACTTTTCCGGGACTATGGCTACACCTTC
CASSLLFRDYGYTF
>.|TRBV5-1|TRBJ1-2|.
TGCGCCAGCAGCTTTGGGCAATCCCAGGATGGCTACACCTTC
CASSFGQSQDGYTF
>.|TRBV15|TRBJ1-4|few
TGTGCCACCAGCAGAGAAGGGGGGCGAGTTGAAAAACTGTTTTTT
CATSREGGRVEKLFF